The present T cell receptor beta chain was sequenced within a study of shared clonotypes between healthy human individuals. The study, taken as a whole, reports: Among the subsets, naive ones generally showed larger estimated richness than memory ones.

Several immunoSEQ 96-well plates shared each subset's DNA, each plate a replicate. Sequencing used immunoSEQ multiplex PCR; TCRdb keeps in-frame clones, though not all of them. The sample holds roughly 2.5 million clones, roughly nine tenths seen once. This CDR3 has 14 amino acids. Germline loops: CDR1 MNHEY, CDR2 SVGAGI. Losses at the gene ends were 6 bases for V and 3 bases for J; bases not matched to a gene: 6. A remark on this clone: Its antigen is unidentified.

The clonotype comes from a man aged 18 to 30 in good health. The sample comprised naive CD4+ T cells sorted from blood. Described subset: CD45RA+ positively selected. This chain connects TRBV6-5 to TRBJ1-2; 8 bases are shared with TRBD1. The CDR3 bases are TGTGCCAGCAGGCGAGGACAGGGTGACTATGGCTACACCTTC. This sequence encodes CASRRGQGDYGYTF.